The entry below describes one TCR beta chain. The assay was immunoSEQ multiplex PCR, and TCRdb's table has in-frame clones only and misses some. The table lists some 250,000 clones, approximately 87% of them singletons. V lost 3 bases to trimming and J lost 4 bases; unmatched junction nucleotides: 6. CDR1 and CDR2 from the germline V gene are KGHSH and LQKENI. The CDR3 totals 15 residues. The entry originates in a study of blood T cell repertoires in COVID-19. The sample consisted of peripheral blood. The chain combines TRBV18 with TRBJ2-1, with TRBD2 matching 7 bases. The clonotype comes from a man aged 55 to 70 with acute or convalescent COVID-19. The CDR3 DNA reads TGTGCCAGCTCACCGGGGCGGGAGAGATACAATGAGCAGTTCTTC. Translating gives CASSPGRERYNEQFF.